A selection of T cell receptor beta chains follows, all from one sample in a study of blood T cell repertoires in COVID-19. Measured with immunoSEQ multiplex PCR; TCRdb has only the in-frame clones, and not every one. In the table there are approximately 500,000 clones, roughly 89% of which are singletons. The sequenced sample was peripheral blood. Source of these receptors: a man between 18 and 29 years old with COVID-19, enrolled during active disease. Each CDR3 is given with its conserved first and last residue. The size of a clone is reported for some rows only, either as once, few or many, or as a class for expanded clones.

abundance: -
v_gene: TRBV28
j_gene: TRBJ1-6
CDR3aa: CASSLRPGQSPLHF

abundance: -
v_gene: TRBV4-1
j_gene: TRBJ1-4
CDR3aa: CASSQVRGSEKLFF

abundance: -
v_gene: TRBV21-1
j_gene: TRBJ2-1
CDR3aa: CASSKGETSGYNEQFF

abundance: -
v_gene: TRBV15
j_gene: TRBJ1-5
CDR3aa: CAPTENQPQHF

abundance: -
v_gene: TRBV30
j_gene: TRBJ2-7
CDR3aa: CAWSVILSGRSSYEQYF

abundance: -
v_gene: TRBV19
j_gene: TRBJ1-3
CDR3aa: CASSDTNLQGWNTIYF

abundance: few
v_gene: TRBV6-5
j_gene: TRBJ1-1
CDR3aa: CASSPDYWNTEAFF

abundance: -
v_gene: TRBV14
j_gene: TRBJ2-1
CDR3aa: CASSRGTRHNEQFF

abundance: -
v_gene: TRBV15
j_gene: TRBJ1-1
CDR3aa: CATSREKGHNTEAFF

abundance: -
v_gene: TRBV7-2
j_gene: TRBJ2-1
CDR3aa: CASSLGLVQFF

abundance: -
v_gene: TRBV6-4
j_gene: TRBJ1-2
CDR3aa: CASSRGPNYGYTF

abundance: -
v_gene: TRBV3-1/TRBV3-2
j_gene: TRBJ2-1
CDR3aa: CASSPTGTIVDEQFF

abundance: -
v_gene: TRBV27
j_gene: TRBJ2-3
CDR3aa: CASTRWTSGAIRTDTQYF

abundance: -
v_gene: TRBV13
j_gene: TRBJ1-4
CDR3aa: CASSLERRGRLFF

abundance: once
v_gene: TRBV21-1
j_gene: TRBJ2-5
CDR3aa: CASSKGTSGGQPQETQYF

abundance: -
v_gene: TRBV3-1/TRBV3-2
j_gene: TRBJ1-6
CDR3aa: CASSLSAGINSPLHF

abundance: few
v_gene: TRBV4-1
j_gene: TRBJ2-3
CDR3aa: CASSQHSADTQYF

abundance: -
v_gene: TRBV18
j_gene: TRBJ1-1
CDR3aa: CASSQLGGENTEAFF

abundance: -
v_gene: TRBV27
j_gene: TRBJ1-1
CDR3aa: CASSSIYRATEAFF

abundance: -
v_gene: TRBV11-2
j_gene: TRBJ1-2
CDR3aa: CASSSRGYTF

abundance: -
v_gene: TRBV5-1
j_gene: TRBJ2-1
CDR3aa: CASSLVLNTYNEQFF

abundance: -
v_gene: TRBV5-4
j_gene: TRBJ1-3
CDR3aa: CASSPGTGSGNTIYF

abundance: -
v_gene: TRBV12-5
j_gene: TRBJ1-4
CDR3aa: CASGLGRRGSEKLFF

abundance: -
v_gene: TRBV5-1
j_gene: TRBJ2-3
CDR3aa: CASSLVGGRTDTQYF

abundance: -
v_gene: TRBV24-1
j_gene: TRBJ1-2
CDR3aa: CAAGSGSYGYTF

abundance: -
v_gene: TRBV25-1
j_gene: TRBJ2-2
CDR3aa: CASSVQKRGGELFF

abundance: -
v_gene: TRBV7-6
j_gene: TRBJ2-1
CDR3aa: CASSRGTALLNEQFF

abundance: -
v_gene: TRBV3-1/TRBV3-2
j_gene: TRBJ2-6
CDR3aa: CASSTQGVLTF

abundance: -
v_gene: TRBV5-1
j_gene: TRBJ1-4
CDR3aa: CASILVPPVGPGGNPTNEKLFF

abundance: -
v_gene: TRBV7-3
j_gene: TRBJ2-2
CDR3aa: CASSLEAGFENTGELFF

abundance: once
v_gene: TRBV7-9
j_gene: TRBJ2-7
CDR3aa: CASRGGQGYEQYF

abundance: -
v_gene: TRBV9
j_gene: TRBJ2-5
CDR3aa: CASSVEPGGETQYF

abundance: -
v_gene: TRBV6-2/TRBV6-3
j_gene: TRBJ2-7
CDR3aa: CASSQRLEQYF

abundance: -
v_gene: TRBV9
j_gene: TRBJ2-3
CDR3aa: CASSAGLAGGTDTQYF